This T cell receptor (beta chain) was captured in a study of shared clonotypes between healthy human individuals. Broader study findings: Across subsets, estimated richness was generally greater for naive than for memory populations.

CD45RO-negative cells were positively selected for CCR7, leaving out terminally differentiated effector memory CD45RA+ cells. The CDR3 is 16 residues long. Germline V gives CDR1 SGHKS, CDR2 YYEKEE (reference sequence). V shed 4 bases, J shed 9 bases, and the junction held 13 bases outside the gene matches. Each cell subset's genomic DNA was divided evenly among several immunoSEQ plates. Assay used: immunoSEQ multiplex PCR; TCRdb lists only in-frame clones, some missing. The table shows 650,000 to 800,000 clones, with roughly nine tenths occurring only once. A remark on this clone: Its antigen remains unknown.

This rearrangement joins TRBV5-5 to TRBJ2-1; 10 bases fit TRBD2. Sequenced input: naive CD8+ T cells sorted from blood. The origin of this receptor is a man under 40 in good health. This chain's CDR3 is CASSILAGLGRGEQFF. CDR3 in DNA: TGTGCCAGCAGCATACTAGCGGGACTCGGAAGGGGTGAGCAGTTCTTC.